The rows below give T cell receptor beta chains drawn from one sample of a study of blood T cell repertoires in COVID-19. Data came from immunoSEQ multiplex PCR; TCRdb stores just in-frame clones and leaves some out. This table holds hundreds of thousands of clones, approximately 88% found once. What was sequenced was peripheral blood. These receptors came from a woman aged 50 to 60 with active or convalescent COVID-19. Each CDR3 is given with its conserved first and last residue. A D gene is named only where the DNA matches it firmly. A clone size is listed for some rows: how often the clone was seen (once, few, many), or a class if it is expanded.

v_call	j_call	d_call	clone_size	cdr3_nt	cdr3_aa
TRBV1	TRBJ2-7	.	.	TGCACCAGCAGCCTCACAGGCGGTCAGCCCGTCTACGAGCAGTACTTC	CTSSLTGGQPVYEQYF
TRBV5-1	TRBJ2-1	.	.	TGCGCCAGCAGCTTAGTGGCAGGGAAGAATGAGCAGTTCTTC	CASSLVAGKNEQFF
TRBV27	TRBJ2-7	.	.	TGTGCCAGCAGTAACGGGGGAGGCTACGAGCAGTACTTC	CASSNGGGYEQYF
TRBV18	TRBJ2-5	TRBD2	once	TGTGCCAGCTCACCACGGCCTAGCGGGGGGAATGGGGAGACCCAGTACTTC	CASSPRPSGGNGETQYF
TRBV7-2	TRBJ2-5	.	few	TGTGCCAGCAGCTTAGGGGCTCGGGAGACCCAGTACTTC	CASSLGARETQYF
TRBV7-3	TRBJ2-3	.	.	TGTGCCAGCAGCTTAGGAGGGGAAACAGATACGCAGTATTTT	CASSLGGETDTQYF
TRBV27	TRBJ1-2	TRBD1	.	TGTGCCAGCAGTCCAGGGACAGGGAAGGGCTACACCTTC	CASSPGTGKGYTF
TRBV6-2/TRBV6-3	TRBJ2-5	.	.	TGTGCCAGCAGTTACCCACAAGAGACCCAGTACTTC	CASSYPQETQYF
TRBV1	TRBJ1-5	.	.	TGCACCAGCAGCCAAGGGAGGTATAGCAATCAGCCCCAGCATTTT	CTSSQGRYSNQPQHF
TRBV16	TRBJ1-2	.	.	TGTGCCAGCAGCCAATCGACAGAGAACTATGGCTACACCTTC	CASSQSTENYGYTF
TRBV7-9	TRBJ2-2	.	.	TGTGCCAGCAACTCGGACAGAAACACCGGGGAGCTGTTTTTT	CASNSDRNTGELFF
TRBV19	TRBJ1-4	TRBD1	.	TGTGCCAGTAGTGCCGGGACAGTAGGTAATGAAAAACTGTTTTTT	CASSAGTVGNEKLFF
TRBV7-4	TRBJ1-6	.	.	TGTGCCAGCAGCTTCGGTGAAGACAGCTGTAACTCACCCCTCCACTTT	CASSFGEDSCNSPLHF
TRBV7-8	TRBJ2-2	TRBD2	.	TGTGCCAGCACTTATGGGAGCGGGAGGGCTGTCGGGGAGCTGTTTTTT	CASTYGSGRAVGELFF
TRBV27	TRBJ2-1	.	.	TGTGCCAGCAGTCACCGGGGGAGCTATGAGCAGTTCTTC	CASSHRGSYEQFF
TRBV7-9	TRBJ1-2	.	.	TGTGCCACCCACCGCCGGGGGATCAACTATGGCTACACCTTC	CATHRRGINYGYTF
TRBV6-2/TRBV6-3	TRBJ1-5	.	.	TGTGCCAGCAGTTACTGGACTGGCCATAACTCTCAGCCCCAGCATTTT	CASSYWTGHNSQPQHF
TRBV24-1	TRBJ2-1	.	.	TGTGCCACCAGTGATTTAGACGGGTACCCCTACAATGAGCAGTTCTTC	CATSDLDGYPYNEQFF
TRBV29-1	TRBJ2-7	TRBD2	.	TGCAGCGTTGAAGATCGGGCTAGCGGGACCTACGAGCAGTACTTC	CSVEDRASGTYEQYF
TRBV2	TRBJ2-1	TRBD2	.	TGTGCCAGCAGTGAAAGCGGGAGCACGGCGCGGTTCTTC	CASSESGSTARFF
TRBV25-1	TRBJ1-2	.	.	TGTGCCAGCAGTGAATCAGGGCAGAGCTACACCTTC	CASSESGQSYTF
TRBV21-1	TRBJ2-7	.	.	TGTGCCAGCATGGGAACAGGGGTTGGGTACGAGCAGTACTTC	CASMGTGVGYEQYF
TRBV7-9	TRBJ1-5	.	.	TGTGCCAGCAGCTGGGGACATAATCAGCCCCAGCATTTT	CASSWGHNQPQHF
TRBV6-6	TRBJ2-7	TRBD1	.	TGTGCCAGCAGCACGGGGACAGGGATGACCTACGAGCAGTACTTC	CASSTGTGMTYEQYF
TRBV2	TRBJ1-1	.	.	TGTGCCAGCCTTAAACAGGGTAACACTGAAGCTTTCTTT	CASLKQGNTEAFF
TRBV6-5	TRBJ1-1	.	.	TGTGCCAGCAGTTACTCGCGGCAGTTGGGTGAAGCTTTCTTT	CASSYSRQLGEAFF
TRBV4-2	TRBJ1-2	.	.	TGTGCCAGCAGCCAAGCCCAGACGGGAAACTATGGCTACACCTTC	CASSQAQTGNYGYTF
TRBV7-9	TRBJ1-2	.	.	TGTGCCAGCAGCTTAGCGGGGCAGATGGGCTATGGCTACACCTTC	CASSLAGQMGYGYTF
TRBV2	TRBJ2-3	TRBD1	.	TGTGCCAGCGGACGGAGGGAGACAGGGGGCTTAGATACGCAGTATTTT	CASGRRETGGLDTQYF
TRBV15	TRBJ1-2	.	.	TGTGCCACCAGCAGAGATCTCATCGGGTCTAACTATGGCTACACCTTC	CATSRDLIGSNYGYTF
TRBV7-9	TRBJ1-1	TRBD1	.	TGTGCCAGCAGCAGGACAGGGGGCAACACTGAAGCTTTCTTT	CASSRTGGNTEAFF
TRBV10-2	TRBJ1-2	TRBD1	few	TGCGCCAGCAGTGATTACGGGACAGGGCCTAACTATGGCTACACCTTC	CASSDYGTGPNYGYTF
TRBV6-5	TRBJ1-5	.	.	TGTGCCAGCGGCTATCAGCCCCAGCATTTT	CASGYQPQHF
TRBV6-6	TRBJ2-3	TRBD2	.	TGTGCCAGCAGTCTGAAAGCGGGCGGGGGGCTCAAAGACACAGATACGCAGTATTTT	CASSLKAGGGLKDTDTQYF
TRBV27	TRBJ1-2	TRBD1	.	TGTGCCAGCAGTTTTGTCTCCGGGACAGGGATAAACTATGGCTACACCTTC	CASSFVSGTGINYGYTF
TRBV5-1	TRBJ2-2	.	.	TGCGCCAGCAGCTTGGGAGCGGTCACCGGGGAGCTGTTTTTT	CASSLGAVTGELFF
TRBV4-1	TRBJ1-4	TRBD1	.	TGCGCCAGCAGCCAAGCAGGGGGCAGCGATGAAAAACTGTTTTTT	CASSQAGGSDEKLFF
TRBV3-1/TRBV3-2	TRBJ1-1	.	.	TGTGCCAGCAGCCCCGCTAGGGGCACTGAAGCTTTCTTT	CASSPARGTEAFF
TRBV11-2	TRBJ1-4	.	.	TGTGCCAGCAGCTTATCGGCAGGGAATAATGAAAAACTGTTTTTT	CASSLSAGNNEKLFF
TRBV7-2	TRBJ1-3	TRBD1	.	TGTGCCAGCAGCTTAGCGGAGACAGGGGGTGGAAACACCATATATTTT	CASSLAETGGGNTIYF